These T cell receptor beta chains were read from a single sample in a study of blood T cell repertoires in COVID-19. The data were produced by immunoSEQ multiplex PCR, yet TCRdb's version contains in-frame clones alone and is incomplete. The data contain about 100,000 clones, approximately 88% of them singletons. Sequencing was carried out using peripheral blood. The receptors shown here come from a woman aged 60-70 years with acute or convalescent COVID-19. The CDR3 runs from the conserved cysteine through the conserved F or W. A D gene is named only where the DNA matches it firmly. Clone sizes are given selectively: once, few, many, or a class where the clone is expanded.

length	size	D	V	J	CDR3	DNA
15	NA	NA	TRBV21-1	TRBJ1-2	CASSKNLGRECGYTF	TGTGCCAGCAGCAAAAATCTCGGCAGGGAATGTGGCTACACCTTC
13	NA	TRBD2	TRBV2	TRBJ2-3	CASKRETTDTQYF	TGTGCCAGCAAGCGGGAGACCACAGATACGCAGTATTTT
13	NA	NA	TRBV5-4	TRBJ1-5	CASSLAPTRAQHF	TGTGCCAGCAGCTTGGCCCCGACTCGAGCCCAGCATTTT
17	NA	NA	TRBV7-8	TRBJ2-1	CASSSLGAGSSYNEQFF	TGTGCCAGCAGCTCCCTTGGGGCAGGCAGCTCCTACAATGAGCAGTTCTTC
14	NA	NA	TRBV7-2	TRBJ1-5	CASSTQGTNQPQHF	TGTGCCAGCAGCACCCAGGGGACCAATCAGCCCCAGCATTTT
11	NA	NA	TRBV20-1	TRBJ1-1	CSARESTEAFF	TGCAGTGCTAGAGAGAGCACTGAAGCTTTCTTT
14	NA	NA	TRBV3-1/TRBV3-2	TRBJ1-2	CASSQVSTGGGYTF	TGTGCCAGCAGCCAAGTCTCCACCGGGGGAGGCTACACCTTC
18	NA	NA	TRBV6-6	TRBJ2-1	CASSPRVGHTTRINEQFF	TGTGCCAGCAGTCCCCGAGTGGGGCATACGACCCGTATAAATGAGCAGTTCTTC
14	few	NA	TRBV30	TRBJ1-5	CAWSDDMDTGPQHF	TGTGCCTGGAGTGACGATATGGATACGGGGCCCCAGCATTTT
13	NA	TRBD1	TRBV6-1	TRBJ1-4	CASSEGQGLKLFF	TGTGCCAGCAGTGAGGGACAGGGGCTAAAACTGTTTTTT
14	NA	NA	TRBV28	TRBJ1-2	CASAQGLANYGYTF	TGTGCCAGCGCTCAGGGCCTAGCTAACTATGGCTACACCTTC
14	NA	NA	TRBV28	TRBJ2-7	CASKIPGGSYEQYF	TGTGCCAGTAAGATTCCAGGTGGCTCTTACGAGCAGTACTTC
13	NA	TRBD1	TRBV5-1	TRBJ1-1	CASSSGQVPEAFF	TGCGCCAGCAGCTCGGGACAGGTCCCTGAAGCTTTCTTT
13	NA	NA	TRBV10-3	TRBJ2-5	CAISVYTQETQYF	TGTGCCATCAGTGTATACACCCAAGAGACCCAGTACTTC
12	NA	NA	TRBV7-3	TRBJ2-3	CASSPGTDTQYF	TGTGCCAGCAGCCCTGGCACAGATACGCAGTATTTT